The TCR beta chain under discussion was sequenced for a study of T cell clones after liver transplantation. About the research overall: TCRbeta sequencing after a pre-transplant mixed lymphocyte reaction identified graft-donor-reactive clones, later tracked in post-transplant blood.

V was shortened by 0 bases and J by 9 bases, with 15 bases between the two germline ends. The CDR3 spans 16 residues. Per germline, CDR1 KGHSH and CDR2 LQKENI. The repertoire was sequenced with immunoSEQ multiplex PCR; TCRdb's copy has only in-frame clones and lacks some. Here the sample spans fewer than 70,000 clones, 70% to 80% being singletons. Sample: CD4+ T cells from blood, taken before liver transplant. V is TRBV18 and J is TRBJ1-6; D might be TRBD1 (6 bases). The receptor comes from a human donor who received a liver transplant. The CDR3 region is CASSPPGTGRGSPLHF. The CDR3 coding sequence is TGTGCCAGCTCACCACCGGGAACAGGGAGGGGTTCACCCCTCCACTTT.